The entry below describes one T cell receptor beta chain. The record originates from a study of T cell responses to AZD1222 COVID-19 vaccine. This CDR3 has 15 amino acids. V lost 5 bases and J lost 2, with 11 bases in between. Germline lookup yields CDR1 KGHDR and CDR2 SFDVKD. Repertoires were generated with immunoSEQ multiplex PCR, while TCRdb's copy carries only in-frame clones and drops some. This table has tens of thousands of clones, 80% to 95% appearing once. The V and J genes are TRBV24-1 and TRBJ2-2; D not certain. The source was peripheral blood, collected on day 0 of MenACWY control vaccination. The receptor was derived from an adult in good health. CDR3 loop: CATSGAAPNTGELFF. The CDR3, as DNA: TGTGCCACCAGTGGGGCGGCGCCAAACACCGGGGAGCTGTTTTTT.